This T cell receptor (beta chain) was sequenced during a study of cytomegalovirus exposure and HLA in healthy donors. Study-wide points: Rare TCR sequences predominated, though certain public TCRs were found in many donors. Reports indicated that the classifier achieved high specificity and sensitivity in diagnosing cytomegalovirus status.

The CDR3 spans 12 residues. V lost 4 bases and J 8 bases, leaving 9 bases between the germline ends. Germline V gene lookup returns CDR1 ENHRY and CDR2 SYGVKD. Profiled with immunoSEQ multiplex PCR; TCRdb holds only in-frame clones, not every one. Found here are roughly 49,000 clones, over 85% of them singletons; the top ten hold about 7.8%. On this clone: The antigen remains unidentified.

The source of this sequence is a young woman in good health and CMV-seropositive. The sequenced sample was PBMCs. The V and J genes are TRBV10-3 and TRBJ2-1; TRBD1 might be the D (6 bases). CDR3 sequence (DNA): TGTGCCATCAGTGTTGGGGGCGATGAGCAGTTCTTC. As protein: CAISVGGDEQFF.